This T cell receptor (beta chain) was sequenced during a study of cytomegalovirus exposure and HLA in healthy donors. Study-wide results and caveats: TCR sequences were mostly rare, though some public TCRs occurred in many donors.

In regard to this clone: The antigen is unknown.

Per the germline V gene, CDR1 is MDHEN and CDR2 is SYDVKM. The CDR3 is 14 residues long. With 7 bases clipped from V and 3 bases from J, the junction kept 7 bases outside the gene matches. Both 60 Vbeta primers and 13 Jbeta primers went into the PCR. The table came from immunoSEQ multiplex PCR; TCRdb's copy has only in-frame clones and leaves some out. Here the sample spans some 80,000 clones, around 79% being singletons. The clonotype was recovered from a man aged 18 to 29 in good health and CMV-seropositive. The sample consisted of PBMCs. The V gene is TRBV28, the J gene TRBJ1-2, with 8 bases identical to TRBD1. This CDR3 is CASKPGQGHYGYTF. The CDR3 DNA is TGTGCCAGCAAGCCTGGACAGGGCCACTATGGCTACACCTTC.